Listed below are T cell receptor beta chains from one sample, sequenced in a study of control samples from healthy donors and cancer patients. TCRdb's table, derived via immunoSEQ multiplex PCR, lists solely in-frame clones and lacks some. Of about 26,000 clones in the sample, around 83% were seen once. The sequencing sample was made of PBMCs. These receptors were taken from a man aged 60 to 75 with colorectal cancer. Each CDR3 is given without its conserved first and last residue.

v_call: TRBV6-5
j_call: TRBJ1-1
cdr3_aa: ASSYPGENTEAF

v_call: TRBV29-1
j_call: TRBJ2-7
cdr3_aa: SVEDSAGGSYEQY

v_call: TRBV6-4
j_call: TRBJ1-1
cdr3_aa: ASSEGENTEAF

v_call: TRBV19
j_call: TRBJ2-4
cdr3_aa: ASSIGGGDKNIQY

v_call: TRBV29-1
j_call: TRBJ2-7
cdr3_aa: SARQGGEEQY

v_call: TRBV5-1
j_call: TRBJ2-7
cdr3_aa: ASGRDLYEQY

v_call: TRBV10-3
j_call: TRBJ2-7
cdr3_aa: AISESGLYEQY

v_call: TRBV2
j_call: TRBJ2-6
cdr3_aa: ASSLLVSGANVLT

v_call: TRBV5-1
j_call: TRBJ2-1
cdr3_aa: ASSLGLAGGPYNEQF

v_call: TRBV6-5
j_call: TRBJ2-3
cdr3_aa: ASSYGGPTDTQY

v_call: TRBV12-3/TRBV12-4
j_call: TRBJ1-1
cdr3_aa: ASSLWGTEAF

v_call: TRBV6-1
j_call: TRBJ2-2
cdr3_aa: ASSEQGRMNTGELF

v_call: TRBV19
j_call: TRBJ2-2
cdr3_aa: ASSSGLANTGELF

v_call: TRBV5-1
j_call: TRBJ1-1
cdr3_aa: ASSLGVTGREAF

v_call: TRBV5-6
j_call: TRBJ2-6
cdr3_aa: ASSRGASGANVLT

v_call: TRBV10-3
j_call: TRBJ1-2
cdr3_aa: AISQTGGNYGYT

v_call: TRBV30
j_call: TRBJ2-5
cdr3_aa: ASSLRGGEETQY

v_call: TRBV5-1
j_call: TRBJ1-6
cdr3_aa: ASDAENNSPLH

v_call: TRBV12-3/TRBV12-4
j_call: TRBJ1-2
cdr3_aa: ASSLSGGYGYT

v_call: TRBV10-3
j_call: TRBJ1-1
cdr3_aa: AISEVTEAF

v_call: TRBV9
j_call: TRBJ1-5
cdr3_aa: ASSVGLTPGQPQH

v_call: TRBV4-2
j_call: TRBJ2-1
cdr3_aa: ASSQDPLAGNEQF

v_call: TRBV5-1
j_call: TRBJ2-3
cdr3_aa: ASSLRGTSLTDTQY

v_call: TRBV19
j_call: TRBJ2-2
cdr3_aa: ASSGGQGAGSGELF